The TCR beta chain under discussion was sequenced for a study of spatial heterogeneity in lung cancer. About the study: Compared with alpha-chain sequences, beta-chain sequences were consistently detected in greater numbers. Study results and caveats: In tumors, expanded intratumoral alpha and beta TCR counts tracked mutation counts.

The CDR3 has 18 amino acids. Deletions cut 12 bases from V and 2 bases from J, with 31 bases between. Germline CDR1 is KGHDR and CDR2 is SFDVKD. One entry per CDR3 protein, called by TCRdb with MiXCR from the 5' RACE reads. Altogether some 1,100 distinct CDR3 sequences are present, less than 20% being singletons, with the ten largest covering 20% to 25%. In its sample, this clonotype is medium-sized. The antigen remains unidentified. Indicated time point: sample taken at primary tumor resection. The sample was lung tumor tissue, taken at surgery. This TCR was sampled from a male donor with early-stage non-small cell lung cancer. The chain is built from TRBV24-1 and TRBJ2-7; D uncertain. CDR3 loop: CASDLGRRLLPSAYEQYF. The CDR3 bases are TGTGCCTCTGACCTAGGACGGCGGCTTCTTCCGAGCGCCTACGAGCAGTACTTC.